Each of the 18 T cell receptor beta chains below was sequenced from the same sample in a study of lymphopenia after photon versus proton radiotherapy. The table came from immunoSEQ multiplex PCR; TCRdb's copy has only in-frame clones and leaves some out. This table has 150,000 to 200,000 clones, 75% to 90% appearing once. The sample in question was peripheral blood, obtained from a patient treated with photon-based radiotherapy. These receptors originate from a man aged 50-59 years with gastric cancer.

As DNA, the CDR3 is TGTGCCAGCAGCACGAGGACAGGGGTCTCCTACGAGCAGTACTTC. This gives the protein CASSTRTGVSYEQYF. J is TRBJ2-7 and V is TRBV9; TRBD1 aligns across 9 bases. Germline CDR1 is SGDLS and CDR2 is YYNGEE. This CDR3 is built from 15 residues. V dropped 4 bases and J dropped 0; count of bases not matched to a gene: 5.

The V call is TRBV21-1, the J call TRBJ1-5; TRBD1 reflects the table's D call only, with no check against the DNA. TRBV21-1 is a known pseudogene. The CDR3 loop spans 16 amino acids. CDR3 in DNA: TGTGCCAGCAGCAAGAAAGTGAACAGGGGGGGTCAGCCCCAGCATTTT. Residues: CASSKKVNRGGQPQHF.

This chain links TRBV7-9 with TRBJ1-4; D unclear. V dropped 3 bases and J dropped 0 bases, with 5 bases sitting between them. Germline lookup yields CDR1 SEHNR and CDR2 FQNEAQ (reference sequence). This CDR3 is built from 14 residues. CDR3 residues: CASSFSATNEKLFF. In DNA, the CDR3 is TGTGCCAGCAGCTTTTCCGCAACTAATGAAAAACTGTTTTTT.

The J gene is TRBJ1-1, the V gene TRBV5-6; D uncertain. Germline CDR1 reads SGHDT; CDR2 reads YYEEEE. Between the trimmed V and J ends, which lost 0 bases and 4 bases, there was a span of 7 bases. This CDR3 spans 13 amino acids. The CDR3 spells CASSLGLGTEAFF. The CDR3 DNA is TGTGCCAGCAGCTTGGGGTTGGGCACTGAAGCTTTCTTT.

This chain uses TRBV5-4 with TRBJ2-5; D is perhaps TRBD1 (6 bases). The CDR3 runs to 13 residues. With 4 bases removed from V and 2 bases from J, the gap between germline ends came to 9 bases. Germline V CDR1 and CDR2: SGHNT, YYREEE (reference sequence). CDR3 in amino acids: CASSTGLQETQYF. In DNA, the CDR3 is TGTGCCAGCAGCACAGGGTTGCAAGAGACCCAGTACTTC.

The J gene is TRBJ2-5, the V gene TRBV7-2; D unresolved. The V gene's germline CDR1 is SGHTA and CDR2 FQGNSA. Trimming took 4 bases from V and 0 from J, leaving 6 bases between them. The CDR3 sequence is 13 residues long. In DNA, the CDR3 is TGTGCCAGCAGCTCTTACTACCAAGAGACCCAGTACTTC. The encoded protein is CASSSYYQETQYF.

This chain connects TRBV27 to TRBJ2-7; D is possibly TRBD1 or TRBD2 (5 bases each). V was clipped by 4 bases and J by 2 bases, with 15 bases between them. Germline V lookup: CDR1 MNHEY, CDR2 SMNVEV (reference sequence). The CDR3 is 15 amino acids. For the CDR3, the DNA is TGTGCCAGCAGTTCAGCAGGGACGGACACCTACGAGCAGTACTTC. It codes for CASSSAGTDTYEQYF.

The chain joins TRBV6-5 to TRBJ2-1, with TRBD2 identical over 9 bases. The CDR3 has 16 amino acids. Germline V lookup: CDR1 MNHEY, CDR2 SVGAGI. J gave up 7 bases and V 0 bases, and 7 bases lay outside the gene matches. DNA for the CDR3: TGTGCCAGCAGTTACTCTTGGGGACTAGCCCCGAATGAGCAGTTCTTC. Protein sequence: CASSYSWGLAPNEQFF.

J is TRBJ1-1 and V is TRBV9; 10 nucleotides align to TRBD1. From germline, CDR1 is SGDLS and CDR2 YYNGEE. The CDR3 is 14 amino acids. Trimming took 3 bases from V and 3 from J; bases not matched to a gene: 2. The CDR3 spells CASSGTGGDTEAFF. The CDR3, as DNA: TGTGCCAGCAGCGGGACAGGGGGTGACACTGAAGCTTTCTTT.

The V call is TRBV12-5, the J call TRBJ2-7; no definite D call. Germline V gene sequence: CDR1 LGHNT, CDR2 FRNRAP. The CDR3 sequence is 13 residues long. V was shortened by 6 bases and J by 1 base, with 10 bases between the two germline ends. The DNA of the CDR3 is TGTGCTAGTGGCCCGGGTCCTTCCTACGAGCAGTACTTC. This encodes CASGPGPSYEQYF.

V gene TRBV2 combines with J gene TRBJ2-5, with D perhaps TRBD2 (5 bases). Trimming stripped 2 bases from V and 5 bases from J, with 12 bases between. CDR1 and CDR2 from the germline V gene are SNHLY and FYNNEI. This CDR3 is built from 14 residues. CDR3 nucleotides: TGTGCCAGCAGTGAACAACTAGACCTGGAGACCCAGTACTTC. Translation: CASSEQLDLETQYF.

This clone has more than one count but fewer than ten. This chain joins TRBV28 and TRBJ2-7; D not resolved. V lost 5 bases to trimming and J lost 0 bases, with 17 bases between them. CDR3 length: 16 amino acids. Looked up from germline, CDR1 is MDHEN and CDR2 is SYDVKM. The CDR3 spells CASSVSLGMISYEQYF. CDR3 coding DNA: TGTGCCAGCAGTGTAAGTTTGGGGATGATCTCCTACGAGCAGTACTTC.

V and J are TRBV19 and TRBJ1-5; 7 bases are a match to TRBD1. Germline assignment: CDR1 LNHDA and CDR2 SQIVND (reference sequence). V lost 0 bases and J lost 4; bases outside the gene matches: 9. This CDR3 spans 17 amino acids. The CDR3 reads CASSIDYGTASNQPQHF. CDR3 in DNA: TGTGCCAGTAGTATAGACTACGGGACAGCCTCAAATCAGCCCCAGCATTTT.

The chain is built from TRBV5-5 and TRBJ2-1; 12 bases line up with TRBD2. Germline trimming cut 0 bases from V and 3 bases from J; bases unmatched to any gene: 1. Germline-derived CDR1 and CDR2 are SGHKS and YYEKEE (reference sequence). There are 16 residues in the CDR3. DNA of the CDR3: TGTGCCAGCAGCTTGGCACTAGCGGGAGGCTACAATGAGCAGTTCTTC. Its protein is CASSLALAGGYNEQFF.

V is TRBV6-5 and J is TRBJ2-7; D may correspond to TRBD1 or TRBD2 (6 bases each). Germline CDR1 is MNHEY and CDR2 is SVGAGI. The CDR3 is 15 amino acids. Trimming removed 2 bases from V and 2 bases from J, with 13 bases in between. The CDR3 is CASSYDSRGPYEQYF. In DNA, the CDR3 is TGTGCCAGCAGTTACGACAGTCGGGGGCCCTACGAGCAGTACTTC.

To note about this clone: Other DNA sequences of this sample code for an identical CDR3. The chain links TRBV27 to TRBJ1-2; D call uncertain. V was pared by 2 bases and J by 4 bases, with 8 bases between. From germline, CDR1 is MNHEY and CDR2 SMNVEV (reference sequence). This CDR3 has 13 amino acids. CDR3 loop: CASSLGEGYGYTF. The CDR3 DNA reads TGTGCCAGCAGTTTAGGAGAGGGCTATGGCTACACCTTC.

This chain uses TRBV27 with TRBJ2-1; 7 bases match TRBD2. The CDR3 is 16 amino acids. In germline, CDR1 is MNHEY, CDR2 SMNVEV (reference sequence). The trim removed 6 bases at V and 0 bases at J, leaving 8 bases unmatched. The CDR3 region is CASRHDGRSSYNEQFF. The CDR3 DNA follows: TGTGCCAGCAGACACGACGGGAGGAGCTCCTACAATGAGCAGTTCTTC.

V usage is TRBV18 and J usage is TRBJ2-2; 8 nucleotides line up with TRBD1. The CDR3 is 21 residues long. The V gene end was trimmed by 6 bases and the J gene end by 4 bases; junction bases not matched to a gene: 25. CDR1 and CDR2 from the germline V gene are KGHSH and LQKENI. DNA for the CDR3: TGTGCCAGCTCTCCCACCGTTCTGGTTCAGGGGGCTTACGAAATCACCGGGGAGCTGTTTTTT. This codes for CASSPTVLVQGAYEITGELFF. The variable domain in full, completed from reference TRBV18 and TRBJ2-2, reads NAGVMQNPRHLVRRRGQEARLRCSPMKGHSHVYWYRQLPEEGLKFMVYLQKENIIDESGMPKERFSAEFPKEGPSILRIQQVVRGDSAAYFCASSPTVLVQGAYEITGELFFGEGSRLTVL.